This TCR beta chain was obtained from a study of shared clonotypes between healthy human individuals. This clone was counted once. Germline assignment: CDR1 MNHEY and CDR2 SMNVEV (reference sequence). The V gene end was trimmed by 6 bases and the J gene end by 7 bases; junction bases not matched to a gene: 9. The CDR3 sequence is 15 residues long. CD8 cells classed as naive were CD45RO-negative and positively selected for CCR7, excluding terminally differentiated effector memory CD45RA+ cells. Researchers divided each subset's genomic DNA evenly across several immunoSEQ plates. Profiled with immunoSEQ multiplex PCR; TCRdb holds only in-frame clones, not every one. The repertoire holds roughly 2 million clones, with just under 95% as singletons.

The origin of this receptor is a young man in good health. The rearrangement links TRBV27 to TRBJ2-7; 13 bases align to TRBD2. The specimen sequenced was naive CD8+ T cells sorted from blood. The CDR3 loop reads CASSPLPGLAGEQYF. CDR3 in DNA: TGTGCCAGCAGCCCCCTCCCGGGACTAGCGGGGGAGCAGTACTTC.